This is a list of T cell receptor beta chains from one sample in a study of T cell responses to AZD1222 COVID-19 vaccine. TCRdb's copy holds only in-frame clones and misses some; the assay was immunoSEQ multiplex PCR. The data show 140,000 to 150,000 clones, approximately 91% seen once. The source was peripheral blood, collected 28 days after the second AZD1222 dose. The origin of the receptors is an adult who received the AZD1222 COVID-19 vaccine. The CDR3 runs from the conserved cysteine through the conserved F or W. The D gene is left open where the match is weak.

V	D	CDR3
TRBV11-2	.	CASSLGRTQYF
TRBV6-1	TRBD1	CASSERDRGRYGSPLHF
TRBV30	TRBD2	CAWSAGGGGSNGQYF
TRBV2	.	CASLTTGFNYGYTF
TRBV19	TRBD1	CASSDRVGGNQPQHF
TRBV4-2	TRBD2	CASSQDFPRTSASSTSTDTQYF
TRBV7-9	.	CASSPLFFGRADTDTQYF
TRBV24-1	.	CATSDLQSGSVPYNSPLHF
TRBV3-1/TRBV3-2	.	CASSQGSDSPLHF
TRBV7-3	.	CASSLTGNSGNTIYF
TRBV6-5	.	CASSYGETQYF
TRBV14	.	CASSQRRANGNTIYF
TRBV2	.	CASSEVRPQGEQPQHF
TRBV6-5	.	CASSYLKSSYNEQFF
TRBV3-1/TRBV3-2	.	CASSPATANQPQHF
TRBV5-4	.	CASSTGRLSYEQYF
TRBV9	.	CASSVRAGANYGYTF
TRBV6-1	TRBD2	CASSDPPGRIHYEQYF
TRBV9	.	CASSVAPDGYGYTF
TRBV23-1	.	CATLAGCYGANVLTF
TRBV27	.	CAPRRGPGNTIYF
TRBV11-3	.	CASSLWSANTGELFF
TRBV20-1	TRBD2	CSASNGTSGRLAPYNEQFF
TRBV7-2	.	CASSFRGPRETQYF
TRBV30	TRBD2	CAWSVLAGALETQYF
TRBV7-2	TRBD2	CASSLGTSGSYEQYF
TRBV11-2	.	CASSRNYEQYF
TRBV6-5	.	CASQGGYGYTF
TRBV6-5	.	CASRDSYGYTF